These 27 T cell receptor beta chains were all obtained from the same sample, sequenced in a study of somatic mutations in cytotoxic T cells in rheumatoid arthritis. Assay used: immunoSEQ multiplex PCR; TCRdb lists only in-frame clones, some missing. The repertoire consists of approximately 5,300 clones, with around 78% occurring once and the leading ten covering 55% to 85%. This sample comprised CD8+ T cells sorted from blood, obtained at a follow-up visit. The receptors here all came from a man aged 40-50 years with rheumatoid arthritis.

There are a few counts of this clone. The chain couples TRBV4-2 to TRBJ2-7; 7 nucleotides agree with TRBD1. The CDR3 runs to 14 residues. Germline lookup yields CDR1 LGHNA and CDR2 YNFKEQ. The V and J ends lost 1 base and 4 bases, in that order; junction bases with no gene match: 4. CDR3 DNA: TGTGCCAGCAGCCAAGGGGGACAGACTTACGAGCAGTACTTC. This encodes CASSQGGQTYEQYF.

J is TRBJ2-7 and V is TRBV15, with a possible D match to TRBD2 (5 bases). The CDR3 is 15 residues long. The V gene lost 0 bases and the J gene lost 3 bases, with 12 bases spanning the gap. CDR1 and CDR2 from the germline V gene are LNHNV and YYDKDF (reference sequence). This CDR3 is CATSRDTGDHYEQYF. For the CDR3, the DNA is TGTGCCACCAGCAGAGATACCGGGGATCACTACGAGCAGTACTTC.

This clone was detected once. The chain's CDR3 is CASTNRFTRGMNGELFF. DNA of the CDR3: TGTGCCAGCACCAACCGCTTCACCAGGGGAATGAACGGGGAGCTGTTTTTT. The J gene is TRBJ2-2, the V gene TRBV27; D may be TRBD1 (6 bases). V lost 7 bases and J lost 7, with 25 bases in between. This CDR3 has 17 residues. The germline CDR1 and CDR2 sequences are MNHEY and SMNVEV (reference sequence).

The chain carries TRBV5-5 and TRBJ1-1; D is undetermined. This CDR3 contains 15 residues. The germline gives CDR1 SGHKS, CDR2 YYEKEE (reference sequence). V shed 5 bases and J shed 5 bases, with 19 bases lying between them. Here the CDR3 DNA reads TGTGCCAGCAGTTCATACGGGGTTAGTAGAACTGAAGCTTTCTTT. It codes for CASSSYGVSRTEAFF. The variable domain in full, completed from reference TRBV5-5 and TRBJ1-1, reads DAGVTQSPTHLIKTRGQQVTLRCSPISGHKSVSWYQQVLGQGPQFIFQYYEKEERGRGNFPDRFSARQFPNYSSELNVNALLLGDSALYLCASSSYGVSRTEAFFGQGTRLTVV.

The chain carries TRBV7-6 and TRBJ1-4; possible D gene TRBD1, 5 bases. V lost 4 bases and J 3 bases, leaving 12 bases between the germline ends. The CDR3 is 15 amino acids. Germline values: CDR1 SGHVS, CDR2 FNYEAQ. CDR3 nucleotide sequence: TGTGCCAGCAGCTCTACGACAGCCGCTAATGAAAAACTGTTTTTT. This gives the protein CASSSTTAANEKLFF.

The chain is built from TRBV7-9 and TRBJ2-7; possibly TRBD1 for D (5 bases). The V end lost 4 bases, the J end lost 2 bases, and 15 bases lay between the germline ends. Germline CDR1 SEHNR, CDR2 FQNEAQ (reference sequence). The CDR3 has 15 amino acids. The CDR3: CASSSNWGLAYEQYF. The CDR3 bases are TGTGCCAGCAGCTCGAACTGGGGCCTCGCCTACGAGCAGTACTTC. Full variable domain (rest looked up from reference TRBV7-9 and TRBJ2-7): DTGVSQNPRHKITKRGQNVTFRCDPISEHNRLYWYRQTLGQGPEFLTYFQNEAQLEKSRLLSDRFSAERPKGSFSTLEIQRTEQGDSAMYLCASSSNWGLAYEQYFGPGTRLTVT.

V is TRBV7-9 and J is TRBJ2-7; 7 nucleotides line up with TRBD1. The germline gives CDR1 SEHNR, CDR2 FQNEAQ (reference sequence). Trimming took 5 bases from V and 3 from J; bases not matched to a gene: 7. The CDR3 runs to 14 residues. The CDR3 sequence is CASSATGANYEQYF. CDR3 coding DNA: TGTGCCAGCAGCGCCACAGGGGCCAACTACGAGCAGTACTTC.

The V and J genes are TRBV27 and TRBJ2-1, with D possibly matching TRBD2 (5 bases). V shed 6 bases and J shed 4 bases, with 19 bases lying between them. Germline CDR1 is MNHEY and CDR2 is SMNVEV (reference sequence). The CDR3 has 16 residues. Here the CDR3 reads CASRLSNGVGYNEQFF. Written as DNA, the CDR3 is TGTGCCAGCAGACTCTCCAACGGGGTGGGGTACAATGAGCAGTTCTTC.

The chain uses TRBV27 and TRBJ1-4; D not certain. V dropped 3 bases and J dropped 0 bases, with 20 bases sitting between them. The germline gives CDR1 MNHEY, CDR2 SMNVEV (reference sequence). The CDR3 is made up of 19 amino acids. The CDR3 DNA reads TGTGCCAGCAGTTTTCATCGGACGGGGAGCCTTGCAACTAATGAAAAACTGTTTTTT. Protein product: CASSFHRTGSLATNEKLFF.

The J gene is TRBJ1-2, the V gene TRBV11-2; D not resolved. The V gene lost 1 base and the J gene lost 5 bases, with 17 bases spanning the gap. The length of the CDR3 is 16 residues. Germline-derived CDR1 and CDR2 are SGHAT and FQNNGV. The CDR3 DNA sequence: TGTGCCAGCAGCTTAGGGTCCGGGCGTACCGGGTATGGCTACACCTTC. As protein: CASSLGSGRTGYGYTF.

This rearrangement joins TRBV15 to TRBJ2-3; a possible D gene is TRBD1 (5 bases). V lost 1 base and J 0 bases, leaving 8 bases between the germline ends. The germline V gene has CDR1 LNHNV and CDR2 YYDKDF (reference sequence). The CDR3 contains 15 residues. This chain's CDR3 is CATSRGKGSTDTQYF. CDR3 in DNA: TGTGCCACCAGCAGAGGAAAGGGGAGCACAGATACGCAGTATTTT.

The chain joins TRBV27 to TRBJ1-2; TRBD1 matches at 7 bases. This CDR3 contains 16 residues. The ends lost 3 bases at V and 8 bases at J; junction bases unmatched: 15. Germline lookup yields CDR1 MNHEY and CDR2 SMNVEV (reference sequence). DNA of the CDR3: TGTGCCAGCAGTTTCTCTCGGACAGGCGGGGGGGAGGGCTACACCTTC. Protein: CASSFSRTGGGEGYTF.

V gene TRBV6-5 combines with J gene TRBJ1-1; D not certain. Germline lookup yields CDR1 MNHEY and CDR2 SVGAGI. V shed 0 bases and J shed 0 bases, with 8 bases lying between them. The CDR3 has 15 amino acids. The CDR3 spells CASSYSSVMNTEAFF. The DNA of the CDR3 is TGTGCCAGCAGTTACTCGTCAGTCATGAACACTGAAGCTTTCTTT.

V gene TRBV4-2 combines with J gene TRBJ2-1; TRBD2 aligns across 11 bases. The J segment lost 6 bases and the V segment lost 0 bases, leaving 1 base of the junction unmatched. Germline-derived CDR1 and CDR2 are LGHNA and YNFKEQ. The CDR3 contains 15 residues. CDR3 sequence: CASSQELAGVNEQFF. In nucleotides, the CDR3 is TGTGCCAGCAGCCAAGAACTAGCGGGAGTCAATGAGCAGTTCTTC.

The chain is built from TRBV11-2 and TRBJ2-3; D gene uncertain. The V gene's germline CDR1 is SGHAT and CDR2 FQNNGV. This CDR3 contains 15 residues. The V end lost 7 bases, the J end lost 2 bases, and 16 bases lay between the germline ends. CDR3 DNA sequence: TGTGCCAGCACCCATCCAGAACGAACCACAGATACGCAGTATTTT. Residues: CASTHPERTTDTQYF.

The rearrangement joins TRBV7-9 to TRBJ1-1; 7 bases line up with TRBD1. V was pared by 2 bases and J by 6 bases, with 6 bases of the junction left unmatched. The germline gives CDR1 SEHNR, CDR2 FQNEAQ (reference sequence). The CDR3 extends over 14 amino acids. CDR3 DNA sequence: TGTGCCAGCAGCTTACTTAGGGGGCCCGCTGAAGCTTTCTTT. It is translated as CASSLLRGPAEAFF.

A remark on this clone: This same CDR3 is encoded by further DNA sequences in the sample. This chain joins TRBV27 and TRBJ2-7, with 9 bases matching TRBD2. With 5 bases clipped from V and 4 bases from J, the junction kept 6 bases outside the gene matches. In germline, CDR1 is MNHEY, CDR2 SMNVEV (reference sequence). This CDR3 has 14 amino acids. CDR3 sequence (DNA): TGTGCCAGCAGTCTTGGGGCGGGAGGGTACGAGCAGTACTTC. As protein: CASSLGAGGYEQYF.

The chain carries TRBV12-5 and TRBJ2-2, with D uncertain. Germline CDR1 LGHNT, CDR2 FRNRAP. The CDR3 runs 11 residues. The V end lost 6 bases, the J end lost 6 bases, and 5 bases lay between the germline ends. This CDR3 is CASGEAGELFF. CDR3 DNA: TGTGCTAGTGGAGAAGCCGGGGAGCTGTTTTTT.

The CDR3 loop is CASSFPRDYGGPYNEQFF. The CDR3 DNA reads TGTGCCAGCAGCTTCCCCCGGGACTACGGGGGCCCTTACAATGAGCAGTTCTTC. The V call is TRBV7-9, the J call TRBJ2-1, with a possible D match to TRBD2 (7 bases). CDR1 is SEHNR, CDR2 FQNEAQ, per germline (reference sequence). The V gene lost 3 bases and the J gene lost 4 bases, with 22 bases spanning the gap. This CDR3 contains 18 residues.

The chain uses TRBV30 and TRBJ2-2, with 11 bases matching TRBD2. Germline V gene lookup returns CDR1 GTSNPN and CDR2 SVGIG (reference sequence). The CDR3 extends over 14 amino acids. V was pared by 8 bases and J by 6 bases, with 8 bases of the junction left unmatched. The CDR3 bases are TGTGCCATCGAACTAGCGGGAGTGTCCGGGGAGCTGTTTTTT. Its translation is CAIELAGVSGELFF. Using reference TRBV30 and TRBJ2-2 for the parts outside the CDR3, the full variable domain is SQTIHQWPATLVQPVGSPLSLECTVEGTSNPNLYWYRQAAGRGLQLLFYSVGIGQISSEVPQNLSASRPQDRQFILSSKKLLLSDSGFYLCAIELAGVSGELFFGEGSRLTVL.

This sequence joins TRBV4-3 and TRBJ2-7; TRBD2 matches 7 bases. Germline loops: CDR1 LGHNA, CDR2 YSLEER. The CDR3 loop spans 16 amino acids. The trim removed 0 bases at V and 1 base at J, leaving 6 bases unmatched. The CDR3 DNA is TGCGCCAGCAGCCAAGACCGCGGGAGCCCTTCCTACGAGCAGTACTTC. Translating gives CASSQDRGSPSYEQYF.

This chain connects TRBV27 to TRBJ1-5; the D is unclear. Germline V lookup: CDR1 MNHEY, CDR2 SMNVEV (reference sequence). The CDR3 runs 14 residues. The V and J ends lost 4 bases and 4 bases respectively, with 11 bases between them. The CDR3 is CASSSSVRNQPQHF. The CDR3 nucleotides are TGTGCCAGCAGTTCATCGGTTAGGAATCAGCCCCAGCATTTT.

Comments on this clone: One end of the junction varies from germline; a read error may be responsible. V and J are TRBV6-5 and TRBJ2-5; TRBD2 aligns across 8 bases. CDR1 is MNHEY and CDR2 is SVGAGI in the germline V gene. The CDR3 is 15 amino acids. CDR3 loop: CASSYYTSGQETQYF. CDR3 bases: TGTGCCAGCAGCTACTACACTAGCGGTCAAGAGACCCAGTACTTC.

This rearrangement joins TRBV6-1 to TRBJ2-7; a possible D gene is TRBD1 (5 bases). The CDR3 consists of 14 residues. In germline, CDR1 is MNHNS, CDR2 SASEGT. Trimming shortened V by 6 bases and J by 3 bases, and 15 bases separated the two germline ends. For the CDR3, the DNA is TGTGCCAGCAGCACGGACAAGGGTCTCTACGAGCAGTACTTC. The encoded protein is CASSTDKGLYEQYF.

J is TRBJ1-1 and V is TRBV7-9; D ambiguous. The germline CDR1 and CDR2 sequences are SEHNR and FQNEAQ (reference sequence). The CDR3 spans 13 residues. V shed 3 bases and J shed 1 base, with 6 bases lying between them. The CDR3 nucleotides read TGTGCCAGCAGCTTTGGAGGGAACACTGAAGCTTTCTTT. Its translation: CASSFGGNTEAFF.

The chain is built from TRBV4-3 and TRBJ2-7; D uncertain. Germline CDR1 LGHNA, CDR2 YSLEER. Between the trimmed V and J ends, which lost 7 bases and 6 bases, there was a span of 19 bases. This CDR3 spans 14 amino acids. The DNA for the CDR3 is TGCGCCAGCACCCCCTCTATTACAGTTGGCGAGCAGTACTTC. Protein product: CASTPSITVGEQYF.

The chain recombines TRBV4-1 with TRBJ2-1, with D possibly matching TRBD1 (6 bases). Germline V gene lookup returns CDR1 MGHRA and CDR2 YSYEKL. CDR3 length: 17 residues. The ends were cut back, 3 bases at V and 8 bases at J, with 23 bases in the middle. DNA of the CDR3: TGCGCCAGCAGCCAGGGGGCCTTCTCCCGGGTGGGCGATGAGCAGTTCTTC. This translates into CASSQGAFSRVGDEQFF.